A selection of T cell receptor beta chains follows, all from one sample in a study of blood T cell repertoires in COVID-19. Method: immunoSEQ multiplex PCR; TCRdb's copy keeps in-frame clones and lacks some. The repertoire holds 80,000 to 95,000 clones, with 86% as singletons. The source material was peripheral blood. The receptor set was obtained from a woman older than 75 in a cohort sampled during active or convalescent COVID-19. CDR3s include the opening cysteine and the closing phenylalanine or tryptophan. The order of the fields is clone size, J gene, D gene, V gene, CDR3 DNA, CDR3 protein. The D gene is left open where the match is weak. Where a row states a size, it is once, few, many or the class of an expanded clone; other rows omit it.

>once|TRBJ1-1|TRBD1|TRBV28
TGTGCCAGCCCCCCATCGGGCGTCAGGGGGAGCACTGAAGCTTTCTTT
CASPPSGVRGSTEAFF
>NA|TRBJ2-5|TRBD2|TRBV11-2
TGTGCCAGCAGCTTAATTCCGGCTAGCGGCCAAGAGACCCAGTACTTC
CASSLIPASGQETQYF
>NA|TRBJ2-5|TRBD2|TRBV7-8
TGTGCCAGCAGCTTAGGGGCGGGAGCAAAGACCCAGTACTTC
CASSLGAGAKTQYF
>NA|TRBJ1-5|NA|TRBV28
TGTGCCAGCAGTCCAAACGACAGACGCAATCAGCCCCAGCATTTT
CASSPNDRRNQPQHF
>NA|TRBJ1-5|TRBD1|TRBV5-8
TGTGCCAGCAGCTTGGGCGACAGGGGCAACTGGCCCCAGCATTTT
CASSLGDRGNWPQHF
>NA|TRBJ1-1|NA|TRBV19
TGTGCCAGTAGTAGGACAACCCTGGGCACTGAAGCTTTCTTT
CASSRTTLGTEAFF
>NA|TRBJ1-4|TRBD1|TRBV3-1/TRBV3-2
TGTGCCAGCAGCCAACCCTCAGGGGGGAGTGAAAAACTGTTTTTT
CASSQPSGGSEKLFF
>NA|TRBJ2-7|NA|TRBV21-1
TGTGCCAGCAGCAAAGCCCCCGGGGAGGGGGTCGGCGAGCAGTACTTC
CASSKAPGEGVGEQYF
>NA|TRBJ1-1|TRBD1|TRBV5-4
TGTGCCAGCAGCCCTGGACAGGGGGCTCAGTACACTGAAGCTTTCTTT
CASSPGQGAQYTEAFF
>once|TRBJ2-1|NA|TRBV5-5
TGTGCCAGCAGCTTGGACAGTTTTGTAGGCTACAATGAGCAGTTCTTC
CASSLDSFVGYNEQFF
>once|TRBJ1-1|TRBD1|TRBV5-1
TGCGCCAGCAGCTTGATCACAGGGGGCGCGAGCACTGAAGCTTTCTTT
CASSLITGGASTEAFF
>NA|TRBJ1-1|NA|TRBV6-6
TGTGCCAGCAGTTACCCGCTGGCCGGGACTGAAGCTTTCTTT
CASSYPLAGTEAFF
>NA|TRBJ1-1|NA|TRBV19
TGTGCCACCTACCGGCCGCCGGGGAGGGGCACTGAAGCTTTCTTT
CATYRPPGRGTEAFF
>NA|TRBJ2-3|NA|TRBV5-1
TGCGCCAGCAGCTCCATAGCGGTGTCTAGCACAGATACGCAGTATTTT
CASSSIAVSSTDTQYF
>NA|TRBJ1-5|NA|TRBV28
TGTGCCAGCAGCGGGGGAGATTATAGCAATCAGCCCCAGCATTTT
CASSGGDYSNQPQHF
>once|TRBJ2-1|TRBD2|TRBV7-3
TGTGCCAGCAGCTTAGTCCCCAGCGGGAGGGCCTTGGTTAATGAGCAGTTCTTC
CASSLVPSGRALVNEQFF
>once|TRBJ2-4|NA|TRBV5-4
TGTGCCAGCAGCTTGGAGACTCCCGGTCCAGCCAAAAACATTCAGTACTTC
CASSLETPGPAKNIQYF
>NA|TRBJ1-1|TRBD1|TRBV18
TGTGCCAGCTCACCACCCCAGGGGGCCGGGGCTTTCTTT
CASSPPQGAGAFF